Listed here are 14 T cell receptor beta chains from one sample, sequenced in a study of long-term antiretroviral therapy in people with HIV. immunoSEQ v3.0 was run at survey level. TCRdb keeps only in-frame clones here, not all; method: immunoSEQ multiplex PCR. This sample has tens of thousands of clones, with approximately 93% found just once. The sample here was unsorted PBMCs, taken 6.5 years after starting antiretroviral therapy. The receptors here all came from a woman aged 35 to 49 with HIV.

CDR3 sequence: CASNRDRMSLNTEAFF. CDR3 DNA sequence: TGTGCCAGCAACCGGGACAGGATGTCCTTGAACACTGAAGCTTTCTTT. This rearrangement joins TRBV27 to TRBJ1-1, with 8 bases aligning to TRBD1. The trim removed 7 bases at V and 0 bases at J, leaving 10 bases unmatched. Germline CDR1 is MNHEY and CDR2 is SMNVEV (reference sequence). The CDR3 runs 16 residues.

The V gene is TRBV7-9, the J gene TRBJ1-6; D uncertain. This CDR3 is built from 15 residues. V lost 3 bases and J lost 7, with 13 bases in between. Germline V gives CDR1 SEHNR, CDR2 FQNEAQ (reference sequence). CDR3 amino acids: CASSFSRGENSPLHF. CDR3 DNA: TGTGCCAGCAGCTTCTCCCGGGGAGAGAATTCACCCCTCCACTTT. The full variable domain, its missing parts supplied by reference TRBV7-9 and TRBJ1-6, is DTGVSQNPRHKITKRGQNVTFRCDPISEHNRLYWYRQTLGQGPEFLTYFQNEAQLEKSRLLSDRFSAERPKGSFSTLEIQRTEQGDSAMYLCASSFSRGENSPLHFGNGTRLTVT.

This CDR3 is CAMKTSGDTGELFF. Written as DNA, the CDR3 is TGTGCCATGAAGACTTCAGGGGACACCGGGGAGCTGTTTTTT. The genes are TRBV10-3 and TRBJ2-2; D is perhaps TRBD1 (6 bases). With 9 bases removed from V and 3 bases from J, the gap between germline ends came to 14 bases. Germline V gives CDR1 ENHRY, CDR2 SYGVKD. The CDR3 runs 14 residues.

As regards this clone: Other nucleotide sequences from this sample produce the same CDR3. V is TRBV6-5 and J is TRBJ2-7; 7 positions match TRBD1. Germline V gene lookup returns CDR1 MNHEY and CDR2 SVGAGI. V gave up 4 bases and J gave up 2 bases; unmatched junction bases: 5. This CDR3 region has 14 residues. The CDR3 region has the DNA TGTGCCAGCAGTTCAAGGGGGCCTACCTACGAGCAGTACTTC. Translated: CASSSRGPTYEQYF.

This chain connects TRBV11-2 to TRBJ1-2; possible D gene TRBD1, 6 bases. Trimming pared 5 bases from V and 1 base from J, leaving 11 bases between. The CDR3 is 14 residues long. The V gene's germline CDR1 is SGHAT and CDR2 FQNNGV. The CDR3 nucleotides are TGTGCCAGCAGCCGCGGACAGATTAACTATGGCTACACCTTC. It encodes CASSRGQINYGYTF.

The chain carries TRBV7-3 and TRBJ2-2; 7 positions match TRBD1. The CDR3 loop spans 13 amino acids. V gave up 5 bases and J gave up 4 bases; unmatched junction bases: 1. CDR1 and CDR2 from the germline V gene are SGHTA and FQGTGA. The CDR3 nucleotides read TGTGCCAGCAGCCACAGGGGCACCGGGGAGCTGTTTTTT. Its protein product is CASSHRGTGELFF.

The chain recombines TRBV6-5 with TRBJ1-1, with D perhaps TRBD1 (5 bases). The CDR3 has 15 residues. V dropped 0 bases and J dropped 5 bases, with 13 bases sitting between them. Germline V gives CDR1 MNHEY, CDR2 SVGAGI. CDR3 sequence reads: CASSYSPRDGTEAFF. CDR3 DNA sequence: TGTGCCAGCAGTTACTCGCCCCGGGACGGAACTGAAGCTTTCTTT.

The V and J genes are TRBV9 and TRBJ1-5; no clear D. CDR1 and CDR2 (germline): SGDLS, YYNGEE. V was shortened by 2 bases and J by 5 bases, with 5 bases between the two germline ends. The CDR3 is 12 residues long. The CDR3 DNA reads as TGTGCCAGCAGCGTTGGGGATCAGCCCCAGCATTTT. This sequence encodes CASSVGDQPQHF.

The chain recombines TRBV10-3 with TRBJ2-1, with 8 bases identical to TRBD2. This CDR3 has 15 amino acids. The V segment lost 4 bases and the J segment 6 bases; nucleotides outside the gene matches: 8. Germline lookup yields CDR1 ENHRY and CDR2 SYGVKD. In DNA, the CDR3 is TGTGCCATCAGTGGTGGGACTAGTGAGGGCAATGAGCAGTTCTTC. Amino acid sequence: CAISGGTSEGNEQFF.

This clone appeared a single time. The chain carries TRBV4-1 and TRBJ2-2, with D tentatively TRBD1 (5 bases). Germline V CDR1 and CDR2: MGHRA, YSYEKL. V was shortened by 1 base and J by 1 base, with 7 bases between the two germline ends. The CDR3 consists of 15 residues. This CDR3 reads CASSQVTGNTGELFF. The CDR3 nucleotides are TGCGCCAGCAGCCAAGTCACAGGGAACACCGGGGAGCTGTTTTTT.

This rearrangement joins TRBV6-6 to TRBJ1-2; 9 nucleotides match TRBD1. Germline V gene lookup returns CDR1 MNHNY and CDR2 SVGAGI (reference sequence). The CDR3 is 16 amino acids. The J segment lost 0 bases and the V segment lost 4 bases, leaving 6 bases of the junction unmatched. CDR3 sequence: CASSLGQGGANYGYTF. In nucleotides, the CDR3 is TGTGCCAGCAGTTTGGGACAGGGTGGCGCTAACTATGGCTACACCTTC.

The CDR3 loop reads CASSLVAGPGDNEQFF. DNA for the CDR3: TGTGCCAGCAGCTTAGTCGCGGGCCCAGGGGACAATGAGCAGTTCTTC. This rearrangement joins TRBV7-6 to TRBJ2-1, with D maybe TRBD1 (6 bases). Trimming took 1 base from V and 5 from J, leaving 15 bases between them. Germline values: CDR1 SGHVS, CDR2 FNYEAQ. The CDR3 runs 16 residues.

V usage is TRBV19 and J usage is TRBJ1-1, with 10 bases lining up with TRBD1. CDR3 length equals 19 residues. From germline, CDR1 is LNHDA and CDR2 SQIVND (reference sequence). Trimming cost V 5 bases and J 0 bases; bases outside gene matches: 15. The DNA for the CDR3 is TGTGCCAGTAGTCGCTCTCCCCGACAGGGGGCTCCTATGAACACTGAAGCTTTCTTT. Protein sequence: CASSRSPRQGAPMNTEAFF.

This clone has more than one count but fewer than ten. The CDR3 nucleotides are TGTGCCAGCAGCCCGCGGACAGGAGGTGGAAACACCATATATTTT. Encoded protein: CASSPRTGGGNTIYF. J is TRBJ1-3 and V is TRBV7-2, with 7 bases aligning to TRBD1. CDR3 size: 15 residues. Germline V CDR1 and CDR2: SGHTA, FQGNSA. V lost 5 bases, J lost 3 bases, and 7 bases stayed unmatched.